The 11 T cell receptor beta chains presented below share a single source sample, sequenced in a study of response to subunit inactivated influenza vaccine. Using its own MiXCR run on the RT-PCR reads, TCRdb lists one record per CDR3 protein. This table holds 530,000 or so distinct CDR3 sequences, over 9.5% found once. This specimen consisted of PBMCs from blood, obtained on the day of vaccination. The receptors shown here come from a man aged 45-60 years who received an inactivated influenza vaccine.

The chain uses TRBV25-1 and TRBJ2-5; no definite D call. CDR1 is MGHDK, CDR2 SYGVNS, per germline. Trimming shortened V by 9 bases and J by 5 bases, and 13 bases separated the two germline ends. The CDR3 totals 12 residues. DNA of the CDR3: TGTGCCAGTAGGACCGGCGGCGAGACCCAGTACTTC. It translates to CASRTGGETQYF.

The chain recombines TRBV12-3 or TRBV12-4 with TRBJ2-1; 11 nucleotides line up with TRBD2. The trim removed 6 bases at V and 3 bases at J, leaving 7 bases unmatched. The CDR3 extends over 16 amino acids. CDR3 DNA: TGTGCCAGCAGCCGACTAGCGGGGCTTCGCTACAATGAGCAGTTCTTC. This sequence encodes CASSRLAGLRYNEQFF.

This clonotype was observed a handful of times. The chain links TRBV20-1 to TRBJ2-5, with a possible D match to TRBD1 (5 bases). The CDR3 totals 13 residues. Germline assignment: CDR1 DFQATT and CDR2 SNEGSKA (reference sequence). V lost 4 bases to trimming and J lost 2 bases, with 11 bases between them. Written as DNA, the CDR3 is TGCAGTGCTAACAGGTTTCCGCAAGAGACCCAGTACTTC. Translation: CSANRFPQETQYF.

This clonotype has a count of ten or more. The genes are TRBV12-3 or TRBV12-4 and TRBJ2-2; D not resolved. With 6 bases removed from V and 8 bases from J, the gap between germline ends came to 10 bases. The CDR3 is 12 amino acids. CDR3 nucleotide sequence: TGTGCCAGCAGCCGGAGTGTTGGGGAGCTGTTTTTT. The encoded protein is CASSRSVGELFF.

This clonotype was recorded many times. The chain is built from TRBV20-1 and TRBJ2-7, with TRBD2 matching 8 bases. Trimming cost V 1 base and J 1 base; bases outside gene matches: 3. CDR3 size: 14 residues. Germline V gives CDR1 DFQATT, CDR2 SNEGSKA (reference sequence). DNA for the CDR3: TGCAGTGCTAGAGTAGGCGGGGGGTCCTACGAGCAGTACTTC. Its translation: CSARVGGGSYEQYF.

This clonotype came up a few times. The chain couples TRBV11-2 to TRBJ2-1; TRBD2 matches 12 bases. V dropped 3 bases and J dropped 7; count of bases not matched to a gene: 7. Per the germline V gene, CDR1 is SGHAT and CDR2 is FQNNGV. The CDR3 covers 16 residues. CDR3 DNA: TGTGCCAGCAGCTTTCCGACTAGCGGGAGTCGTAATGAGCAGTTCTTC. It is translated as CASSFPTSGSRNEQFF.

This clonotype was detected a few times. The chain joins TRBV6-2 or TRBV6-3 to TRBJ2-3, with 7 bases lining up with TRBD1. V trimming: 3 bases; J trimming: 7 bases; junction bases outside the gene matches: 10. Germline V gene data show CDR1 as MNHEY and CDR2 as SVGEGT. There are 15 residues in the CDR3. The CDR3: CASSYSGQVRNTQYF. The CDR3 nucleotides read TGTGCCAGCAGTTATTCCGGACAGGTTAGAAATACGCAGTATTTT.

This clonotype was seen more than once but under ten times. The chain is built from TRBV5-1 and TRBJ1-6; TRBD1 agrees at 9 bases. With 4 bases clipped from V and 9 bases from J, the junction kept 8 bases outside the gene matches. The CDR3 totals 15 residues. Germline V gives CDR1 SGHRS, CDR2 YFSETQ. Written as DNA, the CDR3 is TGCGCCAGCAGCCACCTGGACAGGGGAGGTTCACCCCTCCACTTT. Translation: CASSHLDRGGSPLHF. The whole variable domain, remainder taken from reference TRBV5-1 and TRBJ1-6, is KAGVTQTPRYLIKTRGQQVTLSCSPISGHRSVSWYQQTPGQGLQFLFEYFSETQRNKGNFPGRFSGRQFSNSRSEMNVSTLELGDSALYLCASSHLDRGGSPLHFGNGTRLTVT.

This clonotype was counted between two and nine times. The chain carries TRBV29-1 and TRBJ2-1; 10 bases are a match to TRBD2. CDR3 size: 16 residues. The germline CDR1 and CDR2 sequences are SQVTM and ANQGSEA. The V gene end was trimmed by 4 bases and the J gene end by 0 bases; junction bases not matched to a gene: 6. The CDR3: CSVASGGASSYNEQFF. In DNA form, the CDR3 reads TGCAGCGTTGCCAGCGGGGGGGCCAGCTCCTACAATGAGCAGTTCTTC.

The rearrangement joins TRBV15 to TRBJ2-7; TRBD1 or TRBD2 may be the D gene (5 bases each). The CDR3 covers 14 residues. Trimming removed 0 bases at V and 2 bases at J, with 8 bases between. Germline CDR1 LNHNV, CDR2 YYDKDF (reference sequence). CDR3 residues: CATSRDLGPYEQYF. The CDR3 coding sequence is TGTGCCACCAGCAGAGATCTGGGACCCTACGAGCAGTACTTC.

This chain connects TRBV18 to TRBJ1-1; 9 bases align to TRBD1. The CDR3 totals 16 residues. Germline V CDR1 and CDR2: KGHSH, LQKENI. V gave up 1 base and J gave up 4 bases; unmatched junction bases: 7. CDR3 loop: CASSPQPGQGATEAFF. The CDR3, as DNA: TGTGCCAGCTCACCACAACCGGGACAGGGTGCCACTGAAGCTTTCTTT.